This T cell receptor (beta chain) comes out of a study of siplizumab effects on memory and regulatory T cells. Broader study findings: Both greater diversity than memory cells and a major contribution to the alloresponse seemed to characterize naive T cells.

Profiling relied on immunoSEQ multiplex PCR, and the TCRdb table lists in-frame clones only, not all of them. Of 100,000 or so clones listed, about 92% are singletons. With regard to this clone: The target antigen is unknown.

This CDR3 comprises 14 residues. From germline, CDR1 is SGHTA and CDR2 FQGTGA. The V gene lost 0 bases and the J gene lost 4 bases, with 9 bases spanning the gap. The chain uses TRBV7-3 and TRBJ1-1, with D unclear. The sample was CD4+ T cells sorted from blood. This receptor was identified in a human donor in good health. CDR3 in DNA: TGTGCCAGCAGCTTAACCGACGGTAGCACTGAAGCTTTCTTT. It encodes CASSLTDGSTEAFF.